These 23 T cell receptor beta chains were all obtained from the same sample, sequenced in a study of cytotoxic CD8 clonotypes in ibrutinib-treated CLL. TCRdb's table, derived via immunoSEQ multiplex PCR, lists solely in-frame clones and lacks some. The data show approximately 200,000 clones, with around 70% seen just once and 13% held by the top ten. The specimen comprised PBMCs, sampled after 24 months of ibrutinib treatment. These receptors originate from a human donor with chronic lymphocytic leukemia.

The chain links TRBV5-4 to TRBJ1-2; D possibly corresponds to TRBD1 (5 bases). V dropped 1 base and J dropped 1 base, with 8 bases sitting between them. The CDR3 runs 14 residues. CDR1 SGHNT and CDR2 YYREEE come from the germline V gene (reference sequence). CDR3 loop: CASSLKGINYGYTF. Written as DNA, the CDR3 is TGTGCCAGCAGCTTGAAGGGGATTAACTATGGCTACACCTTC.

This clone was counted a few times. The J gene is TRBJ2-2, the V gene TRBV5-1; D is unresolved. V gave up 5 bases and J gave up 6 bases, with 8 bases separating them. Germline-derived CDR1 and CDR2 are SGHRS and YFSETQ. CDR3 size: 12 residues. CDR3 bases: TGCGCCAGCAGTATTCTCCCCGGGGAGCTGTTTTTT. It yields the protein CASSILPGELFF.

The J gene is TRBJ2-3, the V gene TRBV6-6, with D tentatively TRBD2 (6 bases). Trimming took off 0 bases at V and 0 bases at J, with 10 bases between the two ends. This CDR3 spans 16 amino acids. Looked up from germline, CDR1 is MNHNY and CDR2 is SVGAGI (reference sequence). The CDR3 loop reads CASSYSGRRSTDTQYF. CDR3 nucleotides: TGTGCCAGCAGTTACTCTGGGAGGAGGAGCACAGATACGCAGTATTTT.

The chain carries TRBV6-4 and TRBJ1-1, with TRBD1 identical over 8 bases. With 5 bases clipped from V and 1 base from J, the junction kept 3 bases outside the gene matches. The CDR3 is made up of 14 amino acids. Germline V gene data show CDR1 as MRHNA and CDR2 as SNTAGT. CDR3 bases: TGTGCCAGCAGTAAACAGGGGGGGAACACTGAAGCTTTCTTT. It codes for CASSKQGGNTEAFF.

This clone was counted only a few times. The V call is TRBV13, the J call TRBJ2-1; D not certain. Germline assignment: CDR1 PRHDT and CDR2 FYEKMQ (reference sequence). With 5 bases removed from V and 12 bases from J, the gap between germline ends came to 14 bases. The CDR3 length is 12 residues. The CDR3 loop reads CASSPGPMRQFF. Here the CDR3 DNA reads TGTGCCAGCAGCCCCGGTCCAATGAGGCAGTTCTTC. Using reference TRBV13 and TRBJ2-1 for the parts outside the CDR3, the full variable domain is AAGVIQSPRHLIKEKRETATLKCYPIPRHDTVYWYQQGPGQDPQFLISFYEKMQSDKGSIPDRFSAQQFSDYHSELNMSSLELGDSALYFCASSPGPMRQFFGPGTRLTVL.

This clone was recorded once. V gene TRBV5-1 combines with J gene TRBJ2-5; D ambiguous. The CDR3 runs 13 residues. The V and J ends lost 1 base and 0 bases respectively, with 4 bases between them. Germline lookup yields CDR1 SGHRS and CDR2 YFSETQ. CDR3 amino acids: CASSLNHQETQYF. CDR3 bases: TGCGCCAGCAGCTTGAACCACCAAGAGACCCAGTACTTC.

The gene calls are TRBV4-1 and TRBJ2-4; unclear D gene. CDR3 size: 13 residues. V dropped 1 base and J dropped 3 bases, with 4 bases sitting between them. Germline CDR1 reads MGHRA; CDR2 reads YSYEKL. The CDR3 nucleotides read TGCGCCAGCAGCCAAGGTTTCAAAAACATTCAGTACTTC. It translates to CASSQGFKNIQYF.

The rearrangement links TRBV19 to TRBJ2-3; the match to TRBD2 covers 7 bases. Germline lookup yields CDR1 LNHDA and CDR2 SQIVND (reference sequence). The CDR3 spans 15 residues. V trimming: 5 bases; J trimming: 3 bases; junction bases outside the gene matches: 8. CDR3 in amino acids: CASSDPGGETDTQYF. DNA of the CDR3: TGTGCCAGTAGTGACCCGGGAGGCGAGACAGATACGCAGTATTTT.

This CDR3 is CASSVGADLSTDTQYF. The CDR3 nucleotides are TGTGCCAGCAGCGTAGGTGCGGACCTGAGCACAGATACGCAGTATTTT. The chain combines TRBV9 with TRBJ2-3; no definite D call. The germline CDR1 and CDR2 sequences are SGDLS and YYNGEE. The CDR3 is 16 residues long. V was cut by 0 bases and J by 0 bases, with 11 bases left in between. Together with reference TRBV9 and TRBJ2-3, the CDR3 gives the full variable domain: DSGVTQTPKHLITATGQRVTLRCSPRSGDLSVYWYQQSLDQGLQFLIQYYNGEERAKGNILERFSAQQFPDLHSELNLSSLELGDSALYFCASSVGADLSTDTQYFGPGTRLTVL.

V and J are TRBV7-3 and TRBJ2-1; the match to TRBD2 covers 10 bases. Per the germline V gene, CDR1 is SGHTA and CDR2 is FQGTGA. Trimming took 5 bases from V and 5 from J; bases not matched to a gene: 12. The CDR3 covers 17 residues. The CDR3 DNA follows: TGTGCCAGCAGCCCATTCCTCACTAGCGGGACCCACAATGAGCAGTTCTTC. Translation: CASSPFLTSGTHNEQFF.

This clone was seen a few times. CDR3 residues: CASSLSRVDTEAFF. The CDR3 DNA is TGCGCCAGCAGCTTAAGCAGGGTTGACACTGAAGCTTTCTTT. The genes are TRBV5-1 and TRBJ1-1; weak D call: TRBD1 (5 bases). Germline V gene lookup returns CDR1 SGHRS and CDR2 YFSETQ. CDR3 length equals 14 residues. V lost 2 bases and J lost 3, with 11 bases in between. Full variable domain (outside the CDR3, taken from reference TRBV5-1 and TRBJ1-1): KAGVTQTPRYLIKTRGQQVTLSCSPISGHRSVSWYQQTPGQGLQFLFEYFSETQRNKGNFPGRFSGRQFSNSRSEMNVSTLELGDSALYLCASSLSRVDTEAFFGQGTRLTVV.

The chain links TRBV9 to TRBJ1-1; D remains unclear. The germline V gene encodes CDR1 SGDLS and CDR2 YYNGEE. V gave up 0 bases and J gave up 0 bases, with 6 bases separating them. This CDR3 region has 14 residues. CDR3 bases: TGTGCCAGCAGCGTAGACAGCTTGAACACTGAAGCTTTCTTT. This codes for CASSVDSLNTEAFF. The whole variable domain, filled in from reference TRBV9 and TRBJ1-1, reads DSGVTQTPKHLITATGQRVTLRCSPRSGDLSVYWYQQSLDQGLQFLIQYYNGEERAKGNILERFSAQQFPDLHSELNLSSLELGDSALYFCASSVDSLNTEAFFGQGTRLTVV.

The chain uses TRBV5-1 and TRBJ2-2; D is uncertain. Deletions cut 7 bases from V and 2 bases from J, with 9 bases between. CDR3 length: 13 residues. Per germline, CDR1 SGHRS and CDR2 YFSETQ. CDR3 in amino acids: CASGTANTGELFF. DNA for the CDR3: TGCGCCAGCGGCACGGCTAACACCGGGGAGCTGTTTTTT.

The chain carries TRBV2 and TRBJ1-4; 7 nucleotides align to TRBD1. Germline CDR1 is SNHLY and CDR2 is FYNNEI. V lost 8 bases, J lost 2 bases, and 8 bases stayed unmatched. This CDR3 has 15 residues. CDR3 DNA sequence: TGTGCCAGCTCAGGGGGTCCTTTGACTAATGAAAAACTGTTTTTT. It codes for CASSGGPLTNEKLFF.

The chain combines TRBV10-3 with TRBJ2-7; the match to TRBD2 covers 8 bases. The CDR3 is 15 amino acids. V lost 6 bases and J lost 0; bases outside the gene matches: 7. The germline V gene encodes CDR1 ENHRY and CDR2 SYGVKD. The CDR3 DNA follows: TGTGCCATCAGGGGTAGCGGGAATCACTCCTACGAGCAGTACTTC. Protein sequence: CAIRGSGNHSYEQYF.

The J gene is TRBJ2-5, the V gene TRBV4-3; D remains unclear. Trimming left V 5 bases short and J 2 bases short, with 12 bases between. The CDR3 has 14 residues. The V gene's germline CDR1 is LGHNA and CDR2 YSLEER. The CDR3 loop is CASSKLDGQETQYF. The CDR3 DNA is TGCGCCAGCAGCAAATTGGACGGTCAAGAGACCCAGTACTTC.

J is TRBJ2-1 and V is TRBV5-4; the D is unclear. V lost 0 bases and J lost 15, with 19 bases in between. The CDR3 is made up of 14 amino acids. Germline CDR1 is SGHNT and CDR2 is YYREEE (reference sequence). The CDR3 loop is CASSLAAVPSRPFF. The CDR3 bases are TGTGCCAGCAGCTTGGCGGCCGTCCCCTCAAGACCGTTCTTC.

Here the CDR3 reads CASSPGGSFSGNTIYF. CDR3 nucleotide sequence: TGTGCCAGCTCACCCGGGGGCTCTTTCTCTGGAAACACCATATATTTT. The chain joins TRBV18 to TRBJ1-3, with a weak D call TRBD1 (6 bases). Germline V gene data show CDR1 as KGHSH and CDR2 as LQKENI. The CDR3 covers 16 residues. Trimming took 3 bases from V and 0 from J, leaving 12 bases between them.

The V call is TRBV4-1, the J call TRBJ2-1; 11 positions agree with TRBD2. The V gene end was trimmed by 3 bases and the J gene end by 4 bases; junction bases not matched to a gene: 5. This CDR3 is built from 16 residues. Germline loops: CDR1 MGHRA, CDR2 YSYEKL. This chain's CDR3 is CASSHSLAGEYNEQFF. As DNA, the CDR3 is TGCGCCAGCAGCCACTCACTAGCGGGGGAATACAATGAGCAGTTCTTC.

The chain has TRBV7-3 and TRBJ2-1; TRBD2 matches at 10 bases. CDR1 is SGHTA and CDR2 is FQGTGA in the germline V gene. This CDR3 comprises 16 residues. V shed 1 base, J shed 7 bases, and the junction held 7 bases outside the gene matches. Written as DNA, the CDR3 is TGTGCCAGCAGCTTAAGCGGCCTAGCGGGAGTTAATGAGCAGTTCTTC. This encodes CASSLSGLAGVNEQFF.

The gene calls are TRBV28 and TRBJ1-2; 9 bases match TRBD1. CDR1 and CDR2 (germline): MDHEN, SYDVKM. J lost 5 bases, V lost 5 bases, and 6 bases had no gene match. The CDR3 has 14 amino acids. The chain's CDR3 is CASSHGQGPYGYTF. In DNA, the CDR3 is TGTGCCAGCAGTCATGGACAGGGGCCGTATGGCTACACCTTC.

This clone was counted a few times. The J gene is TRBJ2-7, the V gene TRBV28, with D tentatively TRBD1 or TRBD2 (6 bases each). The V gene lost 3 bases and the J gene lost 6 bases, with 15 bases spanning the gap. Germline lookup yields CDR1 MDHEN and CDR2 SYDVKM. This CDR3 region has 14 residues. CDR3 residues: CASSFLRGQVEQYF. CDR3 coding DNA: TGTGCCAGCAGTTTTCTTCGGGGGCAGGTCGAGCAGTACTTC.

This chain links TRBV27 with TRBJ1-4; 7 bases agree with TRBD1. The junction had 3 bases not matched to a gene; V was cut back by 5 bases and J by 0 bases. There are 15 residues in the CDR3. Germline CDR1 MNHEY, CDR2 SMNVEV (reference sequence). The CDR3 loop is CASSTTGATNEKLFF. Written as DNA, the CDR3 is TGTGCCAGCAGTACAACAGGGGCAACTAATGAAAAACTGTTTTTT.